What follows is one T cell receptor (beta chain) and its context. As yet, its antigen is unknown. The CDR3 end shows no conserved phenylalanine or tryptophan, and so a read error is likely. This sample is drawn from a study of tumor-infiltrating lymphocytes in primary liver carcinoma. Study results and caveats: Tumors had a top-250-clone fraction that was significantly higher than blood (p = 0.039). Lower overlap was observed for tumor-adjacent and tumor-blood pairs relative to tumor region pairs.

Synthesis of TCR beta cDNA was carried out from around 540 ng total RNA with a constant-region primer. Modified slightly, ARM-PCR produced TCR beta libraries over three nested multiplex PCR rounds. TRBV1-TRBV30 forward primers paired with a C-beta reverse primer drove the first two PCR rounds, 10 cycles each. One entry per CDR3 protein, called by TCRdb with MiXCR from the multiplex PCR reads. Among 300,000 to 400,000 distinct CDR3 sequences listed, 65% were seen once. Blood RNA originated from unsorted whole blood, with germline DNA additionally extracted. Every patient had chronic HBV infection and was treatment-naive. Germline-derived CDR1 and CDR2 are SGHAT and FQDESV (reference sequence). This CDR3 comprises 14 residues.

The sample was peripheral blood. This chain links TRBV11-1 with TRBJ1-1; TRBD1 matches at 7 bases. The sequence came from a man in his forties with primary liver carcinoma and hepatitis B virus infection. CDR3 nucleotide sequence: TGTGACAACAGCTTAGTCGGGACAGACACTGAAGCTTTCTAT. This translates into CDNSLVGTDTEAFY.